The rows below give T cell receptor beta chains drawn from one sample of a study of blood T cell repertoires in COVID-19. Data came from immunoSEQ multiplex PCR; TCRdb stores just in-frame clones and leaves some out. The table records fewer than 200,000 clones, 85% of them present only once. Sequenced input: peripheral blood. Receptors were obtained from a woman of 80 years or more with COVID-19, enrolled during active disease. Each CDR3 is given with its conserved first and last residue. A D gene is named only where the DNA matches it firmly. Size is omitted from some rows. Given values are once, few, many or a class for expanded clones.

clone_size: .; v_call: TRBV7-9; j_call: TRBJ2-7; d_call: .; cdr3_aa: CASTVGGSSYEQYF; cdr3_nt: TGTGCCAGCACCGTCGGGGGAAGCTCCTACGAGCAGTACTTC
clone_size: .; v_call: TRBV24-1; j_call: TRBJ2-4; d_call: .; cdr3_aa: CATSDLTGDKNIQYF; cdr3_nt: TGTGCCACCAGTGATTTGACAGGAGACAAAAACATTCAGTACTTC
clone_size: .; v_call: TRBV18; j_call: TRBJ2-7; d_call: TRBD1; cdr3_aa: CASSTGPSRDRSFGQYF; cdr3_nt: TGTGCCAGCTCTACAGGGCCATCCAGGGACAGGTCCTTTGGGCAGTACTTC
clone_size: few; v_call: TRBV28; j_call: TRBJ2-7; d_call: TRBD2; cdr3_aa: CASRSSGSAGRYEQYF; cdr3_nt: TGTGCCAGCAGGTCTAGCGGGAGCGCCGGGCGATACGAGCAGTACTTC
clone_size: .; v_call: TRBV6-6; j_call: TRBJ2-7; d_call: .; cdr3_aa: CASSYSLSPYEQYF; cdr3_nt: TGTGCCAGCAGTTACTCTCTGTCCCCTTACGAGCAGTACTTC
clone_size: .; v_call: TRBV7-9; j_call: TRBJ1-6; d_call: .; cdr3_aa: CASSLAYPNRNSPLHF; cdr3_nt: TGTGCCAGCAGCTTAGCGTACCCCAACAGGAATTCACCCCTCCACTTT
clone_size: .; v_call: TRBV6-5; j_call: TRBJ1-2; d_call: .; cdr3_aa: CASSMDTLDGYTF; cdr3_nt: TGTGCCAGCAGCATGGACACCCTTGATGGCTACACCTTC
clone_size: few; v_call: TRBV5-1; j_call: TRBJ2-1; d_call: .; cdr3_aa: CASSPLMGAYNEQFF; cdr3_nt: TGCGCCAGCAGCCCGCTTATGGGAGCGTACAATGAGCAGTTCTTC
clone_size: .; v_call: TRBV19; j_call: TRBJ1-1; d_call: TRBD1; cdr3_aa: CASSNRGQGAEAFF; cdr3_nt: TGTGCCAGTAGTAATAGGGGACAGGGGGCTGAAGCTTTCTTT
clone_size: few; v_call: TRBV5-1; j_call: TRBJ1-2; d_call: .; cdr3_aa: CASSLATGSPWYTF; cdr3_nt: TGCGCCAGCAGCTTGGCCACAGGGAGCCCTTGGTACACCTTC
clone_size: .; v_call: TRBV3-1/TRBV3-2; j_call: TRBJ2-7; d_call: .; cdr3_aa: CASSFGGGASYEQYF; cdr3_nt: TGTGCCAGCAGCTTCGGCGGAGGGGCCTCCTACGAGCAGTACTTC
clone_size: .; v_call: TRBV5-1; j_call: TRBJ2-7; d_call: TRBD2; cdr3_aa: CASSLGGRVYEQYF; cdr3_nt: TGCGCCAGCAGCTTGGGCGGGAGGGTCTACGAGCAGTACTTC
clone_size: .; v_call: TRBV7-2; j_call: TRBJ1-5; d_call: .; cdr3_aa: CASSLSGSLNQPQHF; cdr3_nt: TGTGCCAGCAGCTTATCAGGGTCCCTCAATCAGCCCCAGCATTTT
clone_size: .; v_call: TRBV28; j_call: TRBJ2-7; d_call: .; cdr3_aa: CASSLLAGHYEQYF; cdr3_nt: TGTGCCAGCAGTCTCCTGGCGGGGCACTACGAGCAGTACTTC
clone_size: .; v_call: TRBV5-4; j_call: TRBJ2-3; d_call: TRBD2; cdr3_aa: CASRRPGGGSSADTQYF; cdr3_nt: TGTGCCAGCAGACGCCCGGGGGGTGGATCTAGCGCAGATACGCAGTATTTT
clone_size: .; v_call: TRBV6-5; j_call: TRBJ1-1; d_call: .; cdr3_aa: CASSSGGQGNTEAFF; cdr3_nt: TGTGCCAGCAGTTCCGGGGGGCAGGGGAACACTGAAGCTTTCTTT
clone_size: .; v_call: TRBV3-1/TRBV3-2; j_call: TRBJ1-4; d_call: .; cdr3_aa: CASSQVRELFF; cdr3_nt: TGTGCCAGCAGCCAAGTCAGGGAACTGTTTTTT
clone_size: .; v_call: TRBV11-2; j_call: TRBJ2-1; d_call: TRBD1; cdr3_aa: CASSPTGGHYNEQFF; cdr3_nt: TGTGCCAGCAGCCCGACAGGGGGTCATTACAATGAGCAGTTCTTC
clone_size: .; v_call: TRBV9; j_call: TRBJ2-1; d_call: TRBD2; cdr3_aa: CASSEVPGGNEQFF; cdr3_nt: TGTGCCAGCAGCGAGGTACCGGGGGGGAATGAGCAGTTCTTC